A single sample gave rise to the 10 T cell receptor beta chains below, sequenced in a study of shared clonotypes between healthy human individuals. Libraries were prepared by immunoSEQ multiplex PCR; TCRdb keeps only in-frame clonotypes and omits some of them. The repertoire holds 1.6 million or so clones, 95% to 97% seen once, with roughly 1.2% in the top ten. The sequencing sample was made of naive CD4+ T cells sorted from blood. Subset denoted: CD45RA+ positively selected. The receptors come from a young man in good health.

This chain connects TRBV5-6 to TRBJ2-7; 7 bases are a match to TRBD1. With 6 bases clipped from V and 9 bases from J, the junction kept 15 bases outside the gene matches. The CDR3 totals 14 residues. The germline CDR1 and CDR2 sequences are SGHDT and YYEEEE. The CDR3 spells CASTAPPRQGAQYF. CDR3 coding DNA: TGTGCCAGCACCGCCCCTCCCCGACAGGGCGCGCAGTACTTC.

The genes are TRBV2 and TRBJ2-7; TRBD1 matches at 7 bases. Trimming at V came to 7 bases and at J to 2 bases, leaving 5 bases not matched to a gene. Germline loops: CDR1 SNHLY, CDR2 FYNNEI. The CDR3 extends over 13 amino acids. DNA for the CDR3: TGTGCCAGCAACCGGGACAGTCCCTACGAGCAGTACTTC. Protein: CASNRDSPYEQYF.

The CDR3 here is CASSGGPAYNEQFF. CDR3 in DNA: TGTGCCAGCAGTGGAGGGCCCGCCTACAATGAGCAGTTCTTC. This chain uses TRBV6-1 with TRBJ2-1, with a possible D match to TRBD2 (5 bases). Trimming stripped 4 bases from V and 2 bases from J, with 9 bases between. The CDR3 runs 14 residues. Germline-derived CDR1 and CDR2 are MNHNS and SASEGT.

In the case of this clone: Different DNA sequences within this sample yield the same CDR3. The V call is TRBV5-1, the J call TRBJ2-3, with 7 bases lining up with TRBD1. The junction had 1 base not matched to a gene; V was cut back by 0 bases and J by 3 bases. Germline CDR1 reads SGHRS; CDR2 reads YFSETQ. The CDR3 spans 14 residues. This CDR3 reads CASSLVRGTDTQYF. DNA for the CDR3: TGCGCCAGCAGCTTGGTCAGGGGGACAGATACGCAGTATTTT.

The chain joins TRBV4-1 to TRBJ2-3; no firm D call. Germline CDR1 MGHRA, CDR2 YSYEKL. This CDR3 comprises 12 residues. The V end was cut by 1 base, the J end by 7 bases, with 6 bases between. The CDR3 loop reads CASSQGEYTQYF. In DNA, the CDR3 is TGCGCCAGCAGCCAAGGAGAGTATACGCAGTATTTT.

The J gene is TRBJ2-2, the V gene TRBV9, with D perhaps being TRBD1 or TRBD2 (6 bases each). The ends were cut back, 2 bases at V and 2 bases at J, with 13 bases in the middle. Germline V lookup: CDR1 SGDLS, CDR2 YYNGEE. There are 16 residues in the CDR3. The CDR3 DNA is TGTGCCAGCAGCGTGGGGGGCCATCCCAACACCGGGGAGCTGTTTTTT. Translation: CASSVGGHPNTGELFF. The complete variable domain, with remaining parts taken from reference TRBV9 and TRBJ2-2, reads DSGVTQTPKHLITATGQRVTLRCSPRSGDLSVYWYQQSLDQGLQFLIQYYNGEERAKGNILERFSAQQFPDLHSELNLSSLELGDSALYFCASSVGGHPNTGELFFGEGSRLTVL.

This chain links TRBV18 with TRBJ2-1; 9 bases agree with TRBD2. Germline CDR1 and CDR2: KGHSH and LQKENI. Unmatched junction bases numbered 9, after V lost 4 bases and J lost 5 bases. The CDR3 has 16 residues. The CDR3 sequence is CASSRTRAGGHNEQFF. For the CDR3, the DNA is TGTGCCAGCTCACGAACTCGAGCGGGAGGTCACAATGAGCAGTTCTTC.

CDR3 bases: TGTGCCAGCAGTTATTCTGGGGGCGAGCAGTACTTC. This sequence encodes CASSYSGGEQYF. The gene calls are TRBV6-5 and TRBJ2-7; D tentatively reads TRBD1 or TRBD2 (5 bases each). Trimming shortened V by 3 bases and J by 6 bases, and 9 bases separated the two germline ends. CDR1 and CDR2 from the germline V gene are MNHEY and SVGAGI. CDR3 length equals 12 residues.

This chain uses TRBV29-1 with TRBJ2-6, with D unclear. Germline CDR1 SQVTM, CDR2 ANQGSEA. The CDR3 totals 14 residues. Trimming took off 2 bases at V and 0 bases at J, with 5 bases between the two ends. CDR3 DNA sequence: TGCAGCGTTGAATGGAGCTCTGGGGCCAACGTCCTGACTTTC. Translation gives CSVEWSSGANVLTF.

The genes are TRBV10-3 and TRBJ1-5; a weak D match, TRBD1 (5 bases). Germline V gives CDR1 ENHRY, CDR2 SYGVKD. This CDR3 has 16 residues. Between the trimmed V and J ends, which lost 2 bases and 3 bases, there was a span of 14 bases. This CDR3 reads CAISEGRGSTNQPQHF. The DNA for the CDR3 is TGTGCCATCAGTGAGGGGCGGGGGTCCACCAATCAGCCCCAGCATTTT.